This T cell receptor beta chain was recovered during a study of shared clonotypes between healthy human individuals. In the case of this clone: Its specificity is not known.

Notes on the study in general: Across subsets, estimated richness was generally greater for naive than for memory populations. Sharing across a few donors was seen in roughly 5% of naive CD4 clonotypes.

This table comes from immunoSEQ multiplex PCR, and its TCRdb copy is limited to in-frame clones, with some not included. The repertoire has more than 850,000 clones, about 84% of them found once; the top ten carry approximately 0.5%. V gave up 11 bases and J gave up 1 base, with 14 bases separating them. This CDR3 has 13 residues. Germline CDR1 ENHRY, CDR2 SYGVKD. The V gene is TRBV10-3, the J gene TRBJ1-1; D is undetermined. The clonotype comes from a man aged 18-30 years in good health. Some clones in this sample may be carry-over from other donors' samples. Input material: memory CD4+ T cells from PBMCs. The subset: CD45RA-negative fraction. The CDR3 DNA sequence: TGTGCCCTCCAAGTAACGGCGAACACTGAAGCTTTCTTT. Amino acids: CALQVTANTEAFF.